The entry that follows covers one T cell receptor beta chain sequence. The sample has other DNA sequences that encode this CDR3 too. The data were obtained in a study of blood T cell repertoires in COVID-19. Whole-study context: Researchers got acute and convalescent COVID-19 samples from the United States, Italy and Spain.

Per the original methods: Reference gene primer amplification in the assay estimated nucleated cell counts. Profiling relied on immunoSEQ multiplex PCR, and the TCRdb table lists in-frame clones only, not all of them. The DNA was the basis for D and trimming; V, J and clone size are from that table. In the table there are about 100,000 clones, almost 80% of which are singletons. Germline CDR1 and CDR2: LGHNA and YSLEER. The ends were cut back, 0 bases at V and 0 bases at J, with 12 bases in the middle. The CDR3 has 16 amino acids. The source is a man between 65 and 85 years old with active or convalescent COVID-19. The sequenced sample consisted of peripheral blood. The chain recombines TRBV4-3 with TRBJ2-7, with D perhaps TRBD2 (5 bases). CDR3 protein: CASSQDLSGSSYEQYF. CDR3 nucleotide sequence: TGCGCCAGCAGCCAAGACTTGAGCGGTAGCTCCTACGAGCAGTACTTC.